Each of the 28 T cell receptor beta chains below was sequenced from the same sample in a study of CD8+ T cells in alopecia areata. Treatment noted: oral pan-JAK inhibitor, 5-10 mg twice daily. cDNA serving as the sequencing template came from extracted, reverse transcribed RNA. Sequencing was performed with immunoSEQ multiplex PCR; in TCRdb, only in-frame clones are kept and a portion is missing. The sample holds under 200,000 clones, around three fifths seen once. Material: CD4+ T cells sorted from blood, obtained at week 24, from a patient treated with tofacitinib. These receptors originate from a human donor with alopecia areata.

This chain uses TRBV4-2 with TRBJ2-7; D perhaps matches TRBD2 (5 bases). The germline CDR1 and CDR2 sequences are LGHNA and YNFKEQ. Trimming took 0 bases from V and 3 from J, leaving 12 bases between them. CDR3 length: 15 amino acids. Written as DNA, the CDR3 is TGTGCCAGCAGCCAAGATAGTGTCAGCGGCTACGAGCAGTACTTC. It yields the protein CASSQDSVSGYEQYF.

The rearrangement uses TRBV30 and TRBJ1-2; D uncertain. The V end lost 0 bases, the J end lost 4 bases, and 9 bases lay between the germline ends. The CDR3 totals 13 residues. Germline values: CDR1 GTSNPN, CDR2 SVGIG (reference sequence). CDR3 bases: TGTGCCTGGAGTGTATCCAGAACCTATGGCTACACCTTC. Translation: CAWSVSRTYGYTF.

V usage is TRBV29-1 and J usage is TRBJ1-1; 8 nucleotides align to TRBD1. CDR1 and CDR2 (germline): SQVTM, ANQGSEA. J lost 3 bases, V lost 7 bases, and 7 bases had no gene match. The CDR3 spans 13 residues. CDR3 loop: CSASPDRDTEAFF. DNA of the CDR3: TGCAGCGCTAGCCCGGACAGGGACACTGAAGCTTTCTTT.

The chain employs TRBV30 and TRBJ1-1; possibly TRBD1 for D (6 bases). V lost 5 bases and J lost 5, with 9 bases in between. Germline CDR1 is GTSNPN and CDR2 is SVGIG (reference sequence). This CDR3 spans 11 amino acids. This CDR3 reads CAWQGRTEAFF. As DNA, the CDR3 is TGTGCCTGGCAGGGGCGTACTGAAGCTTTCTTT.

The rearrangement joins TRBV7-2 to TRBJ2-1, with D unresolved. Trimming cost V 1 base and J 5 bases, with 12 bases left between them. The CDR3 is made up of 15 amino acids. Per the germline V gene, CDR1 is SGHTA and CDR2 is FQGNSA. CDR3 in DNA: TGTGCCAGCAGCTTAGACCAGTCAGCCCACAATGAGCAGTTCTTC. This codes for CASSLDQSAHNEQFF. Looking up the rest from reference TRBV7-2 and TRBJ2-1 gives the full variable domain: GAGVSQSPSNKVTEKGKDVELRCDPISGHTALYWYRQSLGQGLEFLIYFQGNSAPDKSGLPSDRFSAERTGGSVSTLTIQRTQQEDSAVYLCASSLDQSAHNEQFFGPGTRLTVL.

This chain joins TRBV13 and TRBJ2-7; no clear D gene. The CDR3 is made up of 16 amino acids. Germline CDR1 is PRHDT and CDR2 is FYEKMQ (reference sequence). Deletions cut 0 bases from V and 1 base from J, with 13 bases between. This chain's CDR3 is CASSLGWGTSSYEQYF. The DNA of the CDR3 is TGTGCCAGCAGCTTAGGCTGGGGAACCTCTTCCTACGAGCAGTACTTC. Full variable domain (outside the CDR3, taken from reference TRBV13 and TRBJ2-7): AAGVIQSPRHLIKEKRETATLKCYPIPRHDTVYWYQQGPGQDPQFLISFYEKMQSDKGSIPDRFSAQQFSDYHSELNMSSLELGDSALYFCASSLGWGTSSYEQYFGPGTRLTVT.

There are a few counts of this clone. This rearrangement joins TRBV9 to TRBJ2-5; D possibly corresponds to TRBD1 (6 bases). This CDR3 has 14 amino acids. Trimming took 0 bases from V and 4 from J, leaving 10 bases between them. Per the germline V gene, CDR1 is SGDLS and CDR2 is YYNGEE. The CDR3 loop reads CASSVDGQLETQYF. The CDR3 bases are TGTGCCAGCAGCGTAGACGGACAGCTAGAGACCCAGTACTTC.

This clone has a handful of counts. V is TRBV6-1 and J is TRBJ2-3, with no clear D. The CDR3 has 15 residues. CDR1 is MNHNS and CDR2 is SASEGT in the germline V gene. Deletions cut 0 bases from V and 3 bases from J, with 10 bases between. CDR3 sequence reads: CASSEALGSTDTQYF. The CDR3 DNA is TGTGCCAGCAGTGAAGCGCTGGGCAGTACAGATACGCAGTATTTT.

This sequence joins TRBV5-1 and TRBJ2-7; D gene ambiguous. V dropped 1 base and J dropped 2 bases, with 7 bases sitting between them. The CDR3 covers 13 residues. CDR1 and CDR2 (germline): SGHRS, YFSETQ. The CDR3 protein is CASSLTLTYEQYF. CDR3 nucleotides: TGCGCCAGCAGCTTGACCTTGACCTACGAGCAGTACTTC.

This clone came up a few times. The genes are TRBV19 and TRBJ1-1; possibly TRBD1 for D (6 bases). Trimming left V 6 bases short and J 0 bases short, with 14 bases between. The germline CDR1 and CDR2 sequences are LNHDA and SQIVND (reference sequence). The CDR3 runs to 15 residues. The chain's CDR3 is CASRVSDSMNTEAFF. The CDR3 DNA sequence: TGTGCCAGTAGAGTCTCGGACAGCATGAACACTGAAGCTTTCTTT.

This sequence joins TRBV29-1 and TRBJ1-5, with D uncertain. CDR1 and CDR2 (germline): SQVTM, ANQGSEA. Deletions cut 5 bases from V and 7 bases from J, with 12 bases between. The CDR3 spans 12 residues. The CDR3 loop reads CSVRGGNQPQHF. For the CDR3, the DNA is TGCAGCGTTCGGGGAGGGAACCAGCCCCAGCATTTT.

The chain employs TRBV12-5 and TRBJ1-5; D is unresolved. V was pared by 1 base and J by 7 bases, with 8 bases between. The CDR3 spans 13 residues. Per germline, CDR1 LGHNT and CDR2 FRNRAP. The CDR3 here is CASGLGSWQPQHF. CDR3 DNA sequence: TGTGCTAGTGGTTTGGGTTCTTGGCAGCCCCAGCATTTT.

In this sample, this clone turned up a few times. This sequence joins TRBV20-1 and TRBJ2-7; D gene ambiguous. CDR3 length: 11 residues. Germline values: CDR1 DFQATT, CDR2 SNEGSKA (reference sequence). Trimming pared 0 bases from V and 9 bases from J, leaving 9 bases between. The CDR3 nucleotides read TGCAGTGCTAGAGATGATGTCCGGCAGTACTTC. This sequence encodes CSARDDVRQYF.

The V call is TRBV11-2, the J call TRBJ2-7, with 8 bases aligning to TRBD1. The germline gives CDR1 SGHAT, CDR2 FQNNGV. The CDR3 length is 15 residues. The junction had 12 bases not matched to a gene; V was cut back by 7 bases and J by 4 bases. The CDR3 DNA reads TGTGCCAGCACCTACGACAGGGGAGATAGGTACGAGCAGTACTTC. Protein product: CASTYDRGDRYEQYF.

This chain connects TRBV6-5 to TRBJ2-7; weak D call: TRBD2 (6 bases). The CDR3 runs 11 residues. Germline assignment: CDR1 MNHEY and CDR2 SVGAGI. Deletions cut 11 bases from V and 5 bases from J, with 13 bases between. CDR3 sequence (DNA): TGTGCCTCGAGGGCGGGGAACGAGCAGTACTTC. Translated: CASRAGNEQYF.

This clone came up a few times. The chain employs TRBV2 and TRBJ2-7, with 7 bases fitting TRBD1. Germline-derived CDR1 and CDR2 are SNHLY and FYNNEI. Trimming cost V 5 bases and J 6 bases; bases outside gene matches: 7. CDR3 length: 13 amino acids. CDR3 amino acids: CASSFTGEREQYF. In nucleotides, the CDR3 is TGTGCCAGCAGTTTTACAGGGGAGCGCGAGCAGTACTTC. The full variable domain, its missing parts supplied by reference TRBV2 and TRBJ2-7, is EPEVTQTPSHQVTQMGQEVILRCVPISNHLYFYWYRQILGQKVEFLVSFYNNEISEKSEIFDDQFSVERPDGSNFTLKIRSTKLEDSAMYFCASSFTGEREQYFGPGTRLTVT.

This chain uses TRBV29-1 with TRBJ1-2; 9 bases match TRBD1. The CDR3 is 13 residues long. V shed 7 bases and J 0 bases; nucleotides not matched to a gene: 3. Per germline, CDR1 SQVTM and CDR2 ANQGSEA. The CDR3 sequence is CSAGTGTNYGYTF. DNA for the CDR3: TGCAGCGCCGGGACAGGGACTAACTATGGCTACACCTTC.

This clone was counted once. The chain couples TRBV5-1 to TRBJ1-1; D is undetermined. Germline V gene lookup returns CDR1 SGHRS and CDR2 YFSETQ. This CDR3 is built from 16 residues. V dropped 0 bases and J dropped 3 bases, with 15 bases sitting between them. CDR3 loop: CASSLAIAGGDTEAFF. CDR3 sequence (DNA): TGCGCCAGCAGCTTGGCCATTGCCGGAGGTGACACTGAAGCTTTCTTT.

V gene TRBV30 combines with J gene TRBJ2-1, with TRBD1 matching 8 bases. The germline V gene encodes CDR1 GTSNPN and CDR2 SVGIG (reference sequence). This CDR3 is 15 amino acids long. Trimming removed 1 base from V and 2 bases from J; junction bases left unmatched: 4. The DNA for the CDR3 is TGTGCCTGGAGTGCAGGACAGGGAGCCTACAATGAGCAGTTCTTC. Residues: CAWSAGQGAYNEQFF.

The gene calls are TRBV19 and TRBJ2-5; D is uncertain. The germline V and J ends were trimmed by 4 bases and 5 bases, with 11 bases remaining between them. Germline assignment: CDR1 LNHDA and CDR2 SQIVND (reference sequence). CDR3 length equals 13 residues. CDR3 protein: CASSKNNVETQYF. As DNA, the CDR3 is TGTGCCAGTAGTAAAAATAATGTCGAGACCCAGTACTTC.

The chain uses TRBV7-9 and TRBJ2-5; D remains unclear. The CDR3 covers 11 residues. The V gene's germline CDR1 is SEHNR and CDR2 FQNEAQ (reference sequence). Trimming took off 5 bases at V and 2 bases at J, with 3 bases between the two ends. In DNA, the CDR3 is TGTGCCAGCAGCCAACAAGAGACCCAGTACTTC. The encoded protein is CASSQQETQYF.

This sequence joins TRBV15 and TRBJ2-7, with 7 positions matching TRBD1. This CDR3 has 16 residues. J was trimmed by 1 base and V by 0 bases; bases with no gene match: 6. Germline lookup yields CDR1 LNHNV and CDR2 YYDKDF (reference sequence). Here the CDR3 DNA reads TGTGCCACCAGCAGAGATCGAGGGGGCGCTTCCTACGAGCAGTACTTC. It translates to CATSRDRGGASYEQYF.

The gene calls are TRBV7-2 and TRBJ2-3; 9 bases are shared with TRBD2. V dropped 5 bases and J dropped 11; count of bases not matched to a gene: 8. The germline V gene encodes CDR1 SGHTA and CDR2 FQGNSA. The CDR3 covers 13 residues. CDR3 region: CASSQAISGGQYF. The CDR3 DNA follows: TGTGCCAGCAGCCAAGCCATTAGCGGGGGGCAGTATTTT.

The V call is TRBV6-1, the J call TRBJ1-2; D gene ambiguous. V was clipped by 6 bases and J by 3 bases, with 14 bases between them. CDR3 size: 14 residues. In germline, CDR1 is MNHNS, CDR2 SASEGT. The CDR3 loop reads CASSPTDTDYGYTF. In DNA form, the CDR3 reads TGTGCCAGCAGCCCAACCGACACTGACTATGGCTACACCTTC.

Comments on this clone: One end of the junction varies from germline; a read error may be responsible. CDR3 sequence: CASNLFLRGSQETQYF. The CDR3 DNA reads as TGCGCCAGCAACTTGTTTCTGAGGGGATCCCAAGAGACCCAGTACTTC. The chain recombines TRBV5-1 with TRBJ2-5, with D tentatively TRBD1 or TRBD2 (5 bases each). Germline V gene sequence: CDR1 SGHRS, CDR2 YFSETQ. This CDR3 spans 16 amino acids.

There are a few counts of this clone. The chain employs TRBV19 and TRBJ2-7; TRBD2 aligns across 8 bases. V lost 2 bases to trimming and J lost 5 bases; unmatched junction nucleotides: 5. The CDR3 is 14 amino acids. Germline lookup yields CDR1 LNHDA and CDR2 SQIVND (reference sequence). This CDR3 reads CASSIQRGSHEQYF. The CDR3, as DNA: TGTGCCAGTAGTATACAGCGGGGGAGCCACGAGCAGTACTTC.

The gene calls are TRBV30 and TRBJ1-4, with D possibly TRBD1 on 5 matching bases. Trimming removed 3 bases at V and 10 bases at J, with 21 bases between. The CDR3 runs to 15 residues. CDR1 is GTSNPN and CDR2 is SVGIG in the germline V gene (reference sequence). CDR3 amino acids: CAWRTGSSGTGKLFF. CDR3 DNA sequence: TGTGCCTGGAGAACTGGGAGCAGCGGGACGGGAAAACTGTTTTTT.

The V and J genes are TRBV6-5 and TRBJ2-5, with D tentatively TRBD1 or TRBD2 (6 bases each). This CDR3 is built from 15 residues. V lost 4 bases and J 4 bases, leaving 16 bases between the germline ends. In germline, CDR1 is MNHEY, CDR2 SVGAGI. CDR3 in amino acids: CASSFAIQGGETQYF. As DNA, the CDR3 is TGTGCCAGCAGTTTCGCAATACAGGGAGGAGAGACCCAGTACTTC.